This T cell receptor (beta chain) was sequenced in a study of shared clonotypes between healthy human individuals. In germline, CDR1 is SEHNR, CDR2 FQNEAQ (reference sequence). CDR3 length equals 10 residues. The V gene lost 10 bases and the J gene lost 9 bases, with 10 bases spanning the gap. The table came from immunoSEQ multiplex PCR; TCRdb's copy has only in-frame clones and leaves some out. The repertoire holds 550,000 to 800,000 clones, with approximately 79% as singletons. This clone was seen only a few times. The clonotype originates from a woman in her 30s in good health. The chain is built from TRBV7-9 and TRBJ2-1, with D unclear. The sample was memory CD4+ T cells sorted from blood. Subset meaning: CD45RA-negative fraction. The CDR3 is CATHVTEQFF. The CDR3 DNA reads TGTGCCACCCATGTTACTGAGCAGTTCTTC.